The rows below give T cell receptor beta chains drawn from one sample of a study of control samples from healthy donors and cancer patients. Profiled with immunoSEQ multiplex PCR; TCRdb holds only in-frame clones, not every one. The table records around 95,000 clones, roughly 87% of them present only once. The sample consisted of blood. These receptors all stem from a woman aged 45-65 years in good health. The CDR3 runs from the conserved cysteine through the conserved F or W. The D gene is left open where the match is weak. For some rows the clone size is stated as once, few or many, or as a class when expanded; others skip it.

CATTQQGVYGYTF TGTGCCACCACGCAACAGGGGGTTTATGGCTACACCTTC TRBJ1-2 NA TRBD1 TRBV2
CASSQDRVYGYTF TGTGCCAGCAGCCAAGACCGTGTCTATGGCTACACCTTC TRBJ1-2 NA NA TRBV14
CASSKLDRGRSQPQHF TGTGCCAGTAGTAAATTGGACAGGGGAAGAAGTCAGCCCCAGCATTTT TRBJ1-5 NA TRBD1 TRBV19
CASSLGGQGRRTGELFF TGTGCCAGCAGCTTAGGCGGGCAGGGGCGCAGAACCGGGGAGCTGTTTTTT TRBJ2-2 NA NA TRBV11-2
CASASPGGYTF TGTGCCAGCGCGTCCCCGGGTGGCTACACCTTC TRBJ1-2 NA NA TRBV7-9
CASSLSFTGTAFHTF TGTGCCAGCAGTTTATCCTTTACCGGGACCGCGTTCCACACCTTC TRBJ1-2 NA NA TRBV27
CASSYGSGGLDTQYF TGTGCCAGCAGTTACGGGTCGGGGGGGCTAGATACGCAGTATTTT TRBJ2-3 NA TRBD2 TRBV6-5
CASSYSDTWYQETQYF TGTGCCAGCAGTTACTCGGACACTTGGTACCAAGAGACCCAGTACTTC TRBJ2-5 NA NA TRBV6-6
CASSPSGDTQYF TGTGCCAGCAGCCCCTCGGGAGATACGCAGTATTTT TRBJ2-3 NA NA TRBV11-2
CSASLTGSSTDTQYF TGCAGTGCTAGTCTTACAGGGTCTAGCACAGATACGCAGTATTTT TRBJ2-3 NA NA TRBV20-1
CASRLRSSYNSPLHF TGTGCCAGCAGACTCCGGAGCTCCTATAATTCACCCCTCCACTTT TRBJ1-6 NA NA TRBV25-1
CASSPWTGQNTEAFF TGTGCCAGCTCACCCTGGACAGGGCAGAACACTGAAGCTTTCTTT TRBJ1-1 NA TRBD1 TRBV18
CASSSSLAGEGVDTF TGCGCCAGCAGCTCCTCTCTGGCAGGGGAGGGAGTAGACACCTTC TRBJ1-2 NA NA TRBV5-1
CASRTGPNYGYTF TGTGCCTCCAGGACGGGACCCAACTATGGCTACACCTTC TRBJ1-2 once NA TRBV10-3
CASRLRGAGGELFF TGTGCCAGTAGGCTGAGGGGGGCCGGAGGGGAGCTGTTTTTT TRBJ2-2 NA NA TRBV19
CASAPGAQGGEKLFF TGTGCTAGTGCTCCTGGGGCACAGGGAGGTGAAAAACTGTTTTTT TRBJ1-4 NA NA TRBV12-5
CASSVTWTIGYNEQFF TGTGCCAGCAGCGTGACTTGGACTATCGGCTACAATGAGCAGTTCTTC TRBJ2-1 few NA TRBV9
CASSQDGVAGELFF TGTGCCAGCAGCCAAGACGGGGTGGCCGGGGAGCTGTTTTTT TRBJ2-2 NA NA TRBV4-2
CASSIGPGGAFF TGTGCCAGCAGCATAGGGCCAGGTGGAGCTTTCTTT TRBJ1-1 NA NA TRBV11-2
CASSKRRLRANVLTF TGTGCCAGCAGCAAGAGGCGCCTGAGGGCCAACGTCCTGACTTTC TRBJ2-6 NA NA TRBV21-1
CASSVGDSATNEKLFF TGTGCCAGCAGCGTAGGAGACTCCGCAACTAATGAAAAACTGTTTTTT TRBJ1-4 NA NA TRBV9
CASSMGLLRGVVDKNIQYF TGTGCCAGTAGTATGGGGCTCCTAAGGGGGGTCGTCGACAAAAACATTCAGTACTTC TRBJ2-4 NA NA TRBV19
CASSLREGGNQPQHF TGTGCCAGCAGTTTGAGGGAGGGCGGCAATCAGCCCCAGCATTTT TRBJ1-5 NA NA TRBV27
CASSLRAGRGAEGEQFF TGTGCCAGCAGCTTACGGGCGGGCCGGGGGGCAGAGGGTGAGCAGTTCTTC TRBJ2-1 NA NA TRBV7-3